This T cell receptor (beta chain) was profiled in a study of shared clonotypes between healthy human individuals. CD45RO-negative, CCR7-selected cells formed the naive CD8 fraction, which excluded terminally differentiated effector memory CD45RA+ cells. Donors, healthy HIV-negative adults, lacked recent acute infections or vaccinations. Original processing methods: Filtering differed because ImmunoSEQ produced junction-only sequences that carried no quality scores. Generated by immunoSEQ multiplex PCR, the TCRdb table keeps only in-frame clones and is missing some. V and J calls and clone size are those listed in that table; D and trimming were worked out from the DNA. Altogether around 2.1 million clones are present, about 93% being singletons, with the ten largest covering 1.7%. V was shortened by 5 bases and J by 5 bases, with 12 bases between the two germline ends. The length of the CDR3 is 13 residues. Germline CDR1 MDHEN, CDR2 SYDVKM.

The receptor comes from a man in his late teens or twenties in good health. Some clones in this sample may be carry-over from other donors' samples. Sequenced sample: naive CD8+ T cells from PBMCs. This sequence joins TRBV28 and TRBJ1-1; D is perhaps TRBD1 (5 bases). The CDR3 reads CASSPGGVTEAFF. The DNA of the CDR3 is TGTGCCAGCAGTCCCGGGGGAGTAACTGAAGCTTTCTTT.